This T cell receptor beta chain was documented in a study of OX40 agonist ivuxolimab in advanced cancers. At the level of the whole study: Ivuxolimab was a fully human IgG2 agonistic monoclonal antibody targeting the costimulatory receptor OX40 (CD134). Intravenous ivuxolimab was administered to patients every 2 weeks at six dose levels: 0.01, 0.1, 0.3, 1.5, 3 and 10 mg/kg. Of the approximately 53 patients in dose escalation, 19 had hepatocellular carcinoma, about 15 had melanoma, 9 had renal cell carcinoma and 9 had head and neck cancer. In the dose-escalation cohort, 82.7% of patients were male, and the mean age was approximately 60 years, with a range of roughly 20 to 80. Prior anti-PD-1, anti-PD-L1 or anti-CTLA-4 therapy was permitted, and checkpoint inhibitors had been received by 30% to 40% of dose-escalation patients. Partial responses occurred in three dose-escalation patients: two with cutaneous melanoma and one with hepatocellular carcinoma. The point of sequencing TCRbeta in the periphery was to test whether ivuxolimab changed TCR sequence diversity and drove clonal T-cell expansion. The paper reports the monotherapy dose-escalation portion (N of about 47 patients) of the phase I ivuxolimab trial.

Genomic DNA was isolated from the sorted cells so that the TCRbeta CDR3 region could be sequenced. The immunoSEQ Assay was used for sequencing of TCRbeta CDR3 regions. In TCRdb, the immuneACCESS table is reduced to in-frame sequences with V and J assigned. These tables do not hold every clone; where another copy was compared, an unresolved V gene accounts for under half, and the others remain unexplained. Across this sample there are 55,000 to 70,000 clones, with roughly 84% seen only once. The top ten clonotypes cover approximately 2% of the sample. The full study reports these points: Clonal expansion of both CD4+ and CD8+ blood T cells was observed from baseline to week 6 at doses 0.1 to 3.0 mg/kg. Low levels of normalized T-cell clonal expansion were also seen in some nonresponding patients. Antigen specificity was not determined for the clonally expanded peripheral T cells. In the 0.1-3.0 mg/kg groups, partial responders were among the patients with the lowest normalized peripheral clonal expansion, particularly in CD8+ T cells. After ivuxolimab, expanded clones were on average more numerous among CD8+ T cells than among CD4+ T cells.

Patients with autoimmune disease history or receiving systemic immunosuppression were excluded from the trial. Peripheral blood for TCR sequencing was collected from all dose cohorts at baseline, on cycle 4 day 1, and on cycle 7 day 1. Samples were obtained from an open-label, multicenter, first-in-human phase I dose-escalation trial of ivuxolimab. The trial enrolled adults with locally advanced or metastatic head and neck squamous cell, hepatocellular, melanoma or renal cell carcinoma. Before TCR sequencing, CD4+ and CD8+ T cells were separately sorted from peripheral blood. CDR1 and CDR2 were assigned from the germline V gene as SGHAT and FQNNGV. Its CDR3 holds 13 amino acids, cysteine through phenylalanine. Just the 39-base CDR3 DNA is kept, in frame starting at base 1. V drops 0 bases and J drops 3 bases, leaving 5 bases in between. On this clone itself: The clone's antigen remains unknown. No base quality information exists; no much larger clone differs at one position.

This sequence uses TRBV11-2 and TRBJ1-1, with the D gene too uncertain to name. The receptor comes from an adult with an advanced solid tumor such as melanoma, head and neck, liver or kidney cancer. The specimen comprised CD4+ or CD8+ T cells sorted from blood, sampled in a trial of the OX40 agonist ivuxolimab. The CDR3 region has the sequence CASSLERDTEAFF. Here is the DNA: TGTGCCAGCAGCTTAGAAAGGGACACTGAAGCTTTCTTT.